A selection of T cell receptor beta chains follows, all from one sample in a study of T cells in Graves' hyperthyroidism and ophthalmopathy. TCRdb reprocessed the multiplex PCR reads with MiXCR, giving one entry per CDR3 protein. The sample comprises fewer than 700,000 distinct CDR3 sequences, more than 15% of which are singletons, and roughly a sixth rests with the top ten. The specimen sequenced was blood. These receptors were obtained from a woman in her late teens or twenties with Graves' ophthalmopathy. The CDR3 runs from the conserved cysteine through the conserved F or W. A D gene is named only where the DNA matches it firmly. The size of a clone is reported for some rows only, either as once, few or many, or as a class for expanded clones.

v_call: TRBV14; clone_size: NA; j_call: TRBJ1-1; d_call: NA; cdr3_aa: CASSQDWDGSRPDMNTEAFF; cdr3_nt: TGTGCCAGCAGCCAAGATTGGGACGGATCCCGACCGGACATGAACACTGAAGCTTTCTTT
v_call: TRBV5-1; clone_size: NA; j_call: TRBJ2-7; d_call: TRBD1; cdr3_aa: CASSWARQGPPYEQYF; cdr3_nt: TGCGCCAGCAGCTGGGCCCGACAGGGACCTCCCTACGAGCAGTACTTC
v_call: TRBV5-1; clone_size: many; j_call: TRBJ2-7; d_call: NA; cdr3_aa: CASSFGREKEGSYEQYF; cdr3_nt: TGCGCCAGCAGCTTTGGCAGGGAAAAGGAGGGCTCCTACGAGCAGTACTTC
v_call: TRBV27; clone_size: many; j_call: TRBJ2-1; d_call: TRBD1; cdr3_aa: CASSFDRGNEQFF; cdr3_nt: TGTGCCAGCAGTTTTGACAGGGGAAATGAGCAGTTCTTC
v_call: TRBV30; clone_size: many; j_call: TRBJ1-4; d_call: NA; cdr3_aa: CAWSLGPEGEKLFF; cdr3_nt: TGTGCCTGGAGTTTGGGGCCAGAGGGTGAAAAACTGTTTTTT
v_call: TRBV7-2; clone_size: few; j_call: TRBJ2-1; d_call: NA; cdr3_aa: CASSLATASYNEQFF; cdr3_nt: TGTGCCAGCAGCTTAGCCACCGCCTCCTACAATGAGCAGTTCTTC
v_call: TRBV9; clone_size: many; j_call: TRBJ2-1; d_call: TRBD2; cdr3_aa: CASSDGTSGRQVDEQFF; cdr3_nt: TGTGCCAGCAGCGATGGGACTAGCGGGAGGCAAGTCGATGAGCAGTTCTTC
v_call: TRBV10-1; clone_size: NA; j_call: TRBJ2-7; d_call: TRBD2; cdr3_aa: CASSAGSSGDEQYF; cdr3_nt: TGCGCCAGCAGTGCCGGTTCTAGCGGGGACGAGCAGTACTTC
v_call: TRBV4-1; clone_size: NA; j_call: TRBJ2-7; d_call: NA; cdr3_aa: CASKGSTSTYEQYF; cdr3_nt: TGCGCCAGCAAGGGTTCAACTTCCACCTACGAGCAGTACTTC
v_call: TRBV9; clone_size: NA; j_call: TRBJ2-7; d_call: NA; cdr3_aa: CASSPRVLGYEQYF; cdr3_nt: TGTGCCAGCAGCCCGCGGGTCCTTGGGTACGAGCAGTACTTC
v_call: TRBV12-3/TRBV12-4; clone_size: NA; j_call: TRBJ2-3; d_call: NA; cdr3_aa: CASSFRGGRGTDTQYF; cdr3_nt: TGTGCCAGCAGTTTTAGGGGGGGGCGCGGCACAGATACGCAGTATTTT
v_call: TRBV6-1; clone_size: many; j_call: TRBJ2-7; d_call: NA; cdr3_aa: CATGQSGTWTYEQYF; cdr3_nt: TGTGCCACTGGACAGAGTGGGACTTGGACCTACGAGCAGTACTTC
v_call: TRBV6-1; clone_size: many; j_call: TRBJ2-5; d_call: TRBD2; cdr3_aa: CASSVGGGGLGETQYF; cdr3_nt: TGTGCCAGCAGTGTTGGGGGGGGAGGGCTTGGAGAGACCCAGTACTTC
v_call: TRBV7-9; clone_size: few; j_call: TRBJ2-3; d_call: TRBD2; cdr3_aa: CASSHLGSGANPDTQYF; cdr3_nt: TGTGCCAGCAGCCACCTCGGGAGCGGGGCCAATCCAGATACGCAGTATTTT
v_call: TRBV13; clone_size: many; j_call: TRBJ2-7; d_call: TRBD2; cdr3_aa: CASSLIAGGPDEQYF; cdr3_nt: TGTGCCAGCAGCTTAATTGCGGGAGGGCCGGACGAGCAGTACTTC